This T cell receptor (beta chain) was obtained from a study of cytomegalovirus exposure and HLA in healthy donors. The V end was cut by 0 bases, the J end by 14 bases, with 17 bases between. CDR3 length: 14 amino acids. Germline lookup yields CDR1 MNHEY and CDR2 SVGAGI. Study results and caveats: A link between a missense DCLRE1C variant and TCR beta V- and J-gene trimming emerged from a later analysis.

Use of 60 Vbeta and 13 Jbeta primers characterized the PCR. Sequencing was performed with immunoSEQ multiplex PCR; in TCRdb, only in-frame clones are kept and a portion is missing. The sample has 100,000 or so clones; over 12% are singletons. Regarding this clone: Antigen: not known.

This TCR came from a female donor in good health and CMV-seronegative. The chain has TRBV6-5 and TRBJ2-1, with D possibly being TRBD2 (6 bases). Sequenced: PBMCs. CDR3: CASSYSLGLPEEFF. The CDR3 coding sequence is TGTGCCAGCAGTTACTCGCTGGGACTTCCCGAAGAGTTCTTC.